This T cell receptor (beta chain) was obtained from a study of blood T cells in healthy people across ages. The use of a sample-barcoded 5' primer and a J-beta primer mix characterized a second PCR of roughly 7 to 12 cycles. TCRdb ran MiXCR on the 5' RACE reads and lists one entry per CDR3 protein. The sample lists fewer than 900,000 distinct CDR3 sequences, 35% to 45% occurring once. The CDR3 extends over 13 amino acids. Germline V CDR1 and CDR2: LNHDA, SQIVND (reference sequence). Unmatched junction bases numbered 11, after V lost 8 bases and J lost 7 bases. Sequencing was carried out using blood. The rearrangement joins TRBV19 to TRBJ2-7; 7 bases fit TRBD1. The clonotype originates from a woman aged 55-70 years in good health. The CDR3 region has the DNA TGTGCCAGTGGCCGCACAGGGGAGTGGGAGCAGTACTTC. Protein: CASGRTGEWEQYF.